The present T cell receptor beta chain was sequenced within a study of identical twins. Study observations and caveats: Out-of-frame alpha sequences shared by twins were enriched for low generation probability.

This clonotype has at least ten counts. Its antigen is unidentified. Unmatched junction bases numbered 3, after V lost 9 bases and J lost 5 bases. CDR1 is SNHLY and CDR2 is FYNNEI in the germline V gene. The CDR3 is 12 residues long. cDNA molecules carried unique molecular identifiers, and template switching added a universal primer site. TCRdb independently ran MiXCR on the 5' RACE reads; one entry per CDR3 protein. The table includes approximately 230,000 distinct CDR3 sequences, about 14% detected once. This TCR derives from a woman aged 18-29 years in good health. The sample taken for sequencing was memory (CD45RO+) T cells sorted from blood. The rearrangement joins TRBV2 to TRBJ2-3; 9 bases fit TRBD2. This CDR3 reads CASSGGGDTQYF. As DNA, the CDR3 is TGTGCCAGTAGCGGGGGAGGAGATACGCAGTATTTT.